This T cell receptor beta chain emerged from a study of siplizumab effects on memory and regulatory T cells. Study-wide findings and caveats: Suppressive capability of dividing Tregs from siplizumab cultures went unverified.

Comment on this clone: The antigen is unknown.

Using immunoSEQ multiplex PCR, the repertoire was profiled, and TCRdb retains in-frame clones only, with some absent. The sample yields 100,000 to 120,000 clones, roughly 92% seen once. Per the germline V gene, CDR1 is SGHTA and CDR2 is FQGNSA. The CDR3 has 19 amino acids. J was trimmed by 6 bases and V by 3 bases; bases with no gene match: 13. This clonotype was obtained from a human donor in good health. The J gene is TRBJ2-2, the V gene TRBV7-2; 13 bases are a match to TRBD2. Sequencing was done on a sample of CD4+ T cells sorted from blood. The CDR3 loop is CASSFPPWTSGGSAGELFF. The CDR3 coding sequence is TGTGCCAGCAGCTTCCCCCCCTGGACTAGCGGGGGATCGGCCGGGGAGCTGTTTTTT.